A single sample gave rise to the 32 T cell receptor beta chains below, sequenced in a study of glioma-infiltrating T cells. Using RNA template, CDR3s of TCR alpha and beta were amplified with iRepertoire arm-PCR. TCRdb reanalysed the multiplex PCR reads using MiXCR and keeps one entry per CDR3 protein. The sample records more than 350,000 distinct CDR3 sequences, less than 50% being singletons. The sequencing sample was made of glioma tissue, nonneoplastic brain tissue, or PBMCs (not recorded which). Receptors were obtained from a human donor with low-grade glioma or glioblastoma, undergoing nonglioma brain surgery, or in good health (not recorded which).

This clonotype has at least ten counts. The chain is built from TRBV20-1 and TRBJ1-1; 10 nucleotides line up with TRBD1. The CDR3 covers 15 residues. V lost 6 bases and J lost 0; bases outside the gene matches: 7. Germline CDR1 is DFQATT and CDR2 is SNEGSKA (reference sequence). CDR3 in DNA: TGCAGTGCAACCCGACAGGGGGCCATGAACACTGAAGCTTTCTTT. Translation: CSATRQGAMNTEAFF.

V usage is TRBV5-1 and J usage is TRBJ1-4, with no clear D. This CDR3 comprises 13 residues. Trimming took off 0 bases at V and 14 bases at J, with 14 bases between the two ends. CDR1 and CDR2 from the germline V gene are SGHRS and YFSETQ. CDR3 residues: CASSLDNQKDLFF. The CDR3 bases are TGCGCCAGCAGCTTGGATAACCAAAAGGATCTGTTTTTT.

J is TRBJ2-5 and V is TRBV6-2 or TRBV6-3; perhaps TRBD1 as D (6 bases). This CDR3 has 16 amino acids. V lost 0 bases and J lost 11, with 22 bases in between. Germline-derived CDR1 and CDR2 are MNHEY and SVGEGT. In DNA form, the CDR3 reads TGTGCCAGCAGTTACTCGGACAGAGCCCCCTTCTACGGGCAGTACTTC. Translating gives CASSYSDRAPFYGQYF.

The chain joins TRBV20-1 to TRBJ2-3, with D possibly TRBD2 on 6 matching bases. V was cut by 5 bases and J by 2 bases, with 20 bases left in between. CDR1 DFQATT and CDR2 SNEGSKA come from the germline V gene (reference sequence). The CDR3 runs 16 residues. CDR3 nucleotide sequence: TGCAGTGCTGGGTCCCGGTTGCGGGGCTTCACAGATACGCAGTATTTT. This translates into CSAGSRLRGFTDTQYF.

This clonotype was counted a few times. CDR3 amino acids: CAISERGAGNTIYF. The CDR3 DNA reads as TGTGCCATCAGTGAGCGAGGAGCTGGAAACACCATATATTTT. The rearrangement uses TRBV10-3 and TRBJ1-3, with D uncertain. The CDR3 has 14 residues. V shed 2 bases and J shed 2 bases, with 7 bases lying between them. From germline, CDR1 is ENHRY and CDR2 SYGVKD.

The rearrangement uses TRBV14 and TRBJ2-1; D might be TRBD2 (5 bases). This CDR3 has 18 residues. V lost 0 bases, J lost 4 bases, and 19 bases lay in between. The V gene's germline CDR1 is SGHDN and CDR2 FVKESK. The CDR3: CASSQDLWAGPQYNEQFF. CDR3 coding DNA: TGTGCCAGCAGCCAAGATTTATGGGCGGGCCCACAATACAATGAGCAGTTCTTC.

The sample holds a few counts of this clonotype. This chain joins TRBV4-2 and TRBJ2-1; no firm D call. This CDR3 region has 17 residues. V lost 0 bases, J lost 1 base, and 13 bases lay in between. In germline, CDR1 is LGHNA, CDR2 YNFKEQ. The chain's CDR3 is CASSQDAGRRSYNEQFF. CDR3 nucleotides: TGTGCCAGCAGCCAAGATGCTGGCCGAAGATCCTACAATGAGCAGTTCTTC.

This clonotype was recorded once. J is TRBJ2-7 and V is TRBV7-9, with D perhaps assigned TRBD1 or TRBD2 (6 bases each). Germline assignment: CDR1 SEHNR and CDR2 FQNEAQ (reference sequence). V shed 5 bases and J shed 6 bases, with 20 bases lying between them. The CDR3 has 15 amino acids. The CDR3 protein is CASSPSPGAVGEQYF. The DNA for the CDR3 is TGTGCCAGCAGCCCCAGCCCGGGGGCGGTCGGCGAGCAGTACTTC. The whole variable domain, filled in from reference TRBV7-9 and TRBJ2-7, reads DTGVSQNPRHKITKRGQNVTFRCDPISEHNRLYWYRQTLGQGPEFLTYFQNEAQLEKSRLLSDRFSAERPKGSFSTLEIQRTEQGDSAMYLCASSPSPGAVGEQYFGPGTRLTVT.

The V gene is TRBV4-1, the J gene TRBJ2-2; D may be TRBD2 (5 bases). Germline assignment: CDR1 MGHRA and CDR2 YSYEKL. V lost 4 bases, J lost 1 base, and 10 bases lay in between. The CDR3 totals 15 residues. The CDR3 sequence is CASSPRTLNTGELFF. CDR3 DNA: TGCGCCAGCAGCCCCCGGACTTTGAACACCGGGGAGCTGTTTTTT.

This chain connects TRBV7-2 to TRBJ1-5; possible D gene TRBD1, 6 bases. Germline V gives CDR1 SGHTA, CDR2 FQGNSA. CDR3 length: 15 residues. Trimming took off 5 bases at V and 7 bases at J, with 18 bases between the two ends. The CDR3 coding sequence is TGTGCCAGCAGCAATAAAGGGGGTCCAGGGCAGCCCCAGCATTTT. Translating gives CASSNKGGPGQPQHF.

The chain employs TRBV6-6 and TRBJ2-1; D not resolved. The CDR3 consists of 15 residues. With 8 bases removed from V and 9 bases from J, the gap between germline ends came to 23 bases. Germline lookup yields CDR1 MNHNY and CDR2 SVGAGI (reference sequence). The chain's CDR3 is CASSPPARVEGEQFF. DNA of the CDR3: TGTGCCAGCTCACCACCTGCTAGAGTGGAAGGTGAGCAGTTCTTC.

The table lists this clonotype with a few counts. V usage is TRBV5-4 and J usage is TRBJ1-1, with D possibly matching TRBD1 (6 bases). Germline V gene lookup returns CDR1 SGHNT and CDR2 YYREEE (reference sequence). Deletions cut 7 bases from V and 2 bases from J, with 12 bases between. The CDR3 has 13 amino acids. The DNA of the CDR3 is TGTGCCAGCCTAACAGGGCCTAACACTGAAGCTTTCTTT. It specifies CASLTGPNTEAFF.

The chain joins TRBV11-3 to TRBJ2-1; 11 nucleotides line up with TRBD2. The CDR3 is 17 residues long. Trimming took 5 bases from V and 6 from J; bases not matched to a gene: 12. Germline V lookup: CDR1 SGHNT, CDR2 YENEEA. The CDR3 protein is CASSPRTSGSQANEQFF. CDR3 bases: TGTGCCAGCAGCCCCCGGACTAGCGGGTCCCAGGCCAATGAGCAGTTCTTC.

About this clonotype itself: This may be a read error: a much more frequent sequence differs by one nucleotide. The chain combines TRBV6-1 with TRBJ1-5, with unresolved D. This CDR3 comprises 17 residues. The ends were cut back, 5 bases at V and 2 bases at J, with 19 bases in the middle. CDR1 is MNHNS and CDR2 is SASEGT in the germline V gene. The CDR3 DNA reads as TGTGCCAGCAGTCCCATGGGCCCACCGGAGGGCAATCAGCCCCAGCATTTT. Amino acid sequence: CASSPMGPPEGNQPQHF.

The chain couples TRBV28 to TRBJ2-7; D possibly corresponds to TRBD2 (6 bases). CDR1 is MDHEN, CDR2 SYDVKM, per germline. Trimming left V 6 bases short and J 6 bases short, with 21 bases between. The CDR3 is made up of 15 amino acids. Here the CDR3 DNA reads TGTGCCAGCAGACGGCCCGTATTGCCCGGGGGCGAGCAGTACTTC. Its protein product is CASRRPVLPGGEQYF.

Concerning this clonotype: Without the conserved terminal phenylalanine or tryptophan, this CDR3 likely stems from a read error. No DNA is shown, since the ends of the CDR3 on it are uncertain; the CDR3 is the one TCRdb lists. The chain couples TRBV6-2 or TRBV6-3 to TRBJ2-5. The germline V gene has CDR1 MNHEY and CDR2 SVGEGT. The CDR3 totals 11 residues, both ends included. CDR3 loop: CASSPQETLYS.

The V and J genes are TRBV20-1 and TRBJ2-7; D call uncertain. Trimming took off 3 bases at V and 2 bases at J, with 14 bases between the two ends. CDR1 and CDR2 from the germline V gene are DFQATT and SNEGSKA (reference sequence). The CDR3 totals 14 residues. In nucleotides, the CDR3 is TGCAGTGCTAGTGGTCCTCCGTTCGCCTACGAGCAGTACTTC. It encodes CSASGPPFAYEQYF.

The chain carries TRBV7-2 and TRBJ2-1; 8 nucleotides align to TRBD1. This CDR3 spans 15 amino acids. Germline V CDR1 and CDR2: SGHTA, FQGNSA. V dropped 5 bases and J dropped 1; count of bases not matched to a gene: 4. The CDR3 bases are TGTGCCAGCAGCGATGACAGGGGTTCCTACAATGAGCAGTTCTTC. It translates to CASSDDRGSYNEQFF.

The CDR3: CASSKSGGRYNEQFF. The CDR3 DNA reads TGTGCCAGCAGCAAAAGCGGGGGACGGTACAATGAGCAGTTCTTC. The chain uses TRBV11-1 and TRBJ2-1; 8 bases are a match to TRBD2. V trimming: 5 bases; J trimming: 4 bases; junction bases outside the gene matches: 7. Germline loops: CDR1 SGHAT, CDR2 FQDESV (reference sequence). The CDR3 runs to 15 residues. The entire variable domain, with the rest obtained from reference TRBV11-1 and TRBJ2-1, is as follows: EAEVAQSPRYKITEKSQAVAFWCDPISGHATLYWYRQILGQGPELLVQFQDESVVDDSQLPKDRFSAERLKGVDSTLKIQPAELGDSAMYLCASSKSGGRYNEQFFGPGTRLTVL.

This clonotype was picked up many times. The chain has TRBV27 and TRBJ2-1; 7 nucleotides agree with TRBD2. CDR3 length: 15 amino acids. Trimming cost V 5 bases and J 2 bases; bases outside gene matches: 6. Germline V gene lookup returns CDR1 MNHEY and CDR2 SMNVEV (reference sequence). The CDR3 sequence: CASSPSSGPYNEQFF. The DNA of the CDR3 is TGTGCCAGCAGTCCATCTAGCGGACCCTACAATGAGCAGTTCTTC.

Details on this clonotype: A much larger clonotype is one base distant, so this may be a read error. The chain joins TRBV27 to TRBJ2-7; a possible D gene is TRBD2 (5 bases). Germline V lookup: CDR1 MNHEY, CDR2 SMNVEV (reference sequence). The germline V and J ends were trimmed by 3 bases and 6 bases, with 15 bases remaining between them. The CDR3 runs to 14 residues. The CDR3 DNA follows: TGTGCCAGCAGTTTCGCCGGGATTAGCCGCGAGCAGTACTTC. This gives the protein CASSFAGISREQYF.

The V call is TRBV15, the J call TRBJ2-3, with 9 nucleotides matching TRBD2. Germline-derived CDR1 and CDR2 are LNHNV and YYDKDF (reference sequence). The CDR3 spans 16 residues. Losses at the gene ends were 3 bases for V and 3 bases for J; bases not matched to a gene: 7. DNA for the CDR3: TGTGCCACCAGCAGGATAGCGGGAGAGGAAACAGATACGCAGTATTTT. Its protein is CATSRIAGEETDTQYF.

This clonotype was recorded a few times. V is TRBV7-2 and J is TRBJ2-5, with 11 nucleotides matching TRBD2. Germline V gene sequence: CDR1 SGHTA, CDR2 FQGNSA. The CDR3 totals 15 residues. The ends lost 5 bases at V and 5 bases at J; junction bases unmatched: 7. CDR3 protein: CASSGTSGLSETQYF. In DNA form, the CDR3 reads TGTGCCAGCAGCGGGACTAGCGGCCTGAGCGAGACCCAGTACTTC.

This clonotype was counted a single time. The chain uses TRBV12-3 or TRBV12-4 and TRBJ2-2; TRBD2 aligns across 15 bases. The CDR3 contains 16 residues. V trimming: 5 bases; J trimming: 6 bases; junction bases outside the gene matches: 4. The CDR3 is CASSRRTSGRAGELFF. Here the CDR3 DNA reads TGTGCCAGCAGTCGTAGGACTAGCGGGAGGGCCGGGGAGCTGTTTTTT.

This clonotype has at least ten counts. This sequence joins TRBV20-1 and TRBJ1-1; maybe TRBD1 (5 bases). Germline CDR1 and CDR2: DFQATT and SNEGSKA (reference sequence). V lost 0 bases and J 5 bases, leaving 16 bases between the germline ends. The CDR3 contains 15 residues. For the CDR3, the DNA is TGCAGTGCTAGAGATTACAGGCACGGGGGTACTGAAGCTTTCTTT. Protein sequence: CSARDYRHGGTEAFF.

The rearrangement joins TRBV2 to TRBJ2-5, with TRBD1 as a possible D gene (8 bases). V was shortened by 6 bases and J by 2 bases, with 13 bases between the two germline ends. The CDR3 runs to 14 residues. Germline CDR1 and CDR2: SNHLY and FYNNEI. The chain's CDR3 is CASREQGGQETQYF. The CDR3, as DNA: TGTGCCAGCAGGGAACAGGGGGGGCAAGAGACCCAGTACTTC.

The chain combines TRBV11-3 with TRBJ1-1, with 10 positions matching TRBD1. Matching the DNA end better, TRBJ2-1 makes the J call doubtful. This CDR3 spans 16 amino acids. Per germline, CDR1 SGHNT and CDR2 YENEEA. CDR3 DNA sequence: TGTGCCAGCTTACAACGGGACAGGGGCTCCTACAATGAGCAGTTCTTC. Translating it yields CASLQRDRGSYNEQFF.

This clonotype has just one count. The chain employs TRBV11-1 and TRBJ1-5; D is undetermined. The CDR3 has 13 amino acids. Trimming took off 2 bases at V and 5 bases at J, with 7 bases between the two ends. The V gene's germline CDR1 is SGHAT and CDR2 FQDESV (reference sequence). CDR3 nucleotides: TGTGCCAGCAGCTTACAGGCGGATCAGCCCCAGCATTTT. It codes for CASSLQADQPQHF.

This clonotype showed up many times. V usage is TRBV6-2 or TRBV6-3 and J usage is TRBJ2-7; a possible D gene is TRBD2 (5 bases). CDR3 length: 15 amino acids. V lost 0 bases, J lost 2 bases, and 11 bases lay in between. CDR1 and CDR2 from the germline V gene are MNHEY and SVGEGT. This CDR3 is CASSYSVGATYEQYF. CDR3 DNA: TGTGCCAGCAGTTACTCGGTGGGAGCCACCTACGAGCAGTACTTC.

This clonotype was counted at least ten times. The rearrangement uses TRBV28 and TRBJ2-7, with 12 nucleotides matching TRBD1. Germline lookup yields CDR1 MDHEN and CDR2 SYDVKM. The trim removed 7 bases at V and 4 bases at J, leaving 11 bases unmatched. The CDR3 extends over 16 amino acids. The CDR3 coding sequence is TGTGCCAGCACTCGCCTACCGGGACAGGGGGCATACGAGCAGTACTTC. It is translated as CASTRLPGQGAYEQYF.

A few counts support this clonotype. The chain is built from TRBV28 and TRBJ1-2; possibly TRBD1 for D (5 bases). This CDR3 spans 12 amino acids. CDR1 and CDR2 from the germline V gene are MDHEN and SYDVKM. Trimming took 5 bases from V and 12 from J, leaving 16 bases between them. CDR3 region: CASSLPTVPDTF. CDR3 in DNA: TGTGCCAGCAGTCTACCGACAGTTCCGGACACCTTC.

The table lists this clonotype with a few counts. This sequence joins TRBV27 and TRBJ2-4; either TRBD1 or TRBD2 may fit D (5 bases each). This CDR3 has 14 amino acids. Looked up from germline, CDR1 is MNHEY and CDR2 is SMNVEV (reference sequence). V was pared by 6 bases and J by 10 bases, with 19 bases between. The DNA of the CDR3 is TGTGCCAGCAGACCCCTCGGGACCGAGTATATTCAGTACTTC. It translates to CASRPLGTEYIQYF.